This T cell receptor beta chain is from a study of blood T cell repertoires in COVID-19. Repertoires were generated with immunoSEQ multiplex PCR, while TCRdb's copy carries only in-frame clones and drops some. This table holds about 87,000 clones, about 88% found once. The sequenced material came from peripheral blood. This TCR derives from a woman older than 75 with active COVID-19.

CDR3 sequence (DNA): TGTGCCTGCCAGATGGCCTCCTCCTACAATGAGCAGTTCTTC. It encodes CACQMASSYNEQFF. V usage is TRBV11-2 and J usage is TRBJ2-1; D remains unclear. V lost 11 bases, J lost 0 bases, and 14 bases lay in between. Germline V gene lookup returns CDR1 SGHAT and CDR2 FQNNGV. The CDR3 extends over 14 amino acids.